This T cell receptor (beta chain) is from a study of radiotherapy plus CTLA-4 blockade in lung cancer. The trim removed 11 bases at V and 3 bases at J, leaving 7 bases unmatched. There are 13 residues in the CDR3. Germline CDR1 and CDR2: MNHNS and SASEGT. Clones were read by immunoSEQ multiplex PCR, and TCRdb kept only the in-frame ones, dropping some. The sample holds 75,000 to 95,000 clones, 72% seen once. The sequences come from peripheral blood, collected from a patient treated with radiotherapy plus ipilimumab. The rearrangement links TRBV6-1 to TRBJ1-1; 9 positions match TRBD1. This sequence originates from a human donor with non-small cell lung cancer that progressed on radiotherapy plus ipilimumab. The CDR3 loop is CAGSRTGDTEAFF. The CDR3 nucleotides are TGTGCCGGATCTCGGACAGGGGACACTGAAGCTTTCTTT.